A single sample gave rise to the 10 T cell receptor beta chains below, sequenced in a study of cytomegalovirus exposure and HLA in healthy donors (dated by TCRdb to about 2017). The library was built by means of the immunoSEQ multiplex PCR assay. A mixture of 60 forward primers for TCR Vbeta segments and 13 reverse primers for TCR Jbeta segments was used in the multiplex PCR. The source is immuneACCESS, and TCRdb retained only in-frame sequences with V and J called. Part of the clones is not carried over; for the studies checked, unresolved V genes explain less than half of this, and the remainder is unexplained. This sample comprises about 76,000 clones, roughly two thirds of them detected only once. The ten most abundant clones make up approximately 5% of the sample. Sequencing was performed on PBMCs. All receptors derive from a man between 60 and 75 years old in good health and CMV-seropositive.

The chain joins TRBV5-8 to TRBJ1-6; D is ambiguous. There are 14 residues in the CDR3. Germline CDR1 SGHTS, CDR2 YDEGEE. V lost 0 bases to trimming and J lost 6 bases, with 7 bases between them. The DNA of the CDR3 is TGTGCCAGCAGCTTGGGAAACAGTAATTCACCCCTCCACTTT. Encoded protein: CASSLGNSNSPLHF.

The sample holds a few counts of this clone. V is TRBV5-4 and J is TRBJ1-1; D gene ambiguous. This CDR3 has 13 amino acids. The V gene lost 1 base and the J gene lost 1 base, with 5 bases spanning the gap. Per germline, CDR1 SGHNT and CDR2 YYREEE (reference sequence). The CDR3 nucleotides are TGTGCCAGCAGCTTGTATTGGAACACTGAAGCTTTCTTT. Amino acids: CASSLYWNTEAFF.

The chain recombines TRBV29-1 with TRBJ1-2, with 10 bases matching TRBD1. The CDR3 spans 13 residues. Germline CDR1 SQVTM, CDR2 ANQGSEA. The V segment lost 7 bases and the J segment 6 bases; nucleotides outside the gene matches: 8. CDR3 DNA: TGCAGCGCACCGACAGGGGGCTTAGATGGCTACACCTTC. Amino acids: CSAPTGGLDGYTF.

In this sample, this clone turned up a few times. The chain carries TRBV5-1 and TRBJ2-3, with TRBD2 as a possible D gene (6 bases). The CDR3 extends over 15 amino acids. Germline assignment: CDR1 SGHRS and CDR2 YFSETQ. Trimming cost V 1 base and J 3 bases, with 12 bases left between them. CDR3: CASSLWGGGTDTQYF. The CDR3 DNA sequence: TGCGCCAGCAGCTTGTGGGGAGGAGGTACAGATACGCAGTATTTT.

This clone has just a few counts. This sequence joins TRBV10-1 and TRBJ2-3; 8 bases match TRBD2. The CDR3 consists of 15 residues. Germline V CDR1 and CDR2: WNHNN, SYGVQD (reference sequence). The V gene end was trimmed by 3 bases and the J gene end by 4 bases; junction bases not matched to a gene: 6. CDR3 protein: CASSDPGRGADTQYF. Written as DNA, the CDR3 is TGCGCCAGCAGTGACCCCGGGCGGGGGGCAGATACGCAGTATTTT.

The chain recombines TRBV6-1 with TRBJ2-7, with 9 bases fitting TRBD1. Looked up from germline, CDR1 is MNHNS and CDR2 is SASEGT. The length of the CDR3 is 13 residues. CDR3 sequence: CVLRDRDSYEQYF. For the CDR3, the DNA is TGTGTACTCCGGGACAGGGACTCCTACGAGCAGTACTTC.

The rearrangement uses TRBV5-1 and TRBJ2-1; the match to TRBD2 covers 15 bases. Germline assignment: CDR1 SGHRS and CDR2 YFSETQ. The CDR3 extends over 16 amino acids. V dropped 4 bases and J dropped 7; count of bases not matched to a gene: 6. The CDR3, as DNA: TGCGCCAGCAGCGGGGGAGGGACTAGCGGGAGGAATGAGCAGTTCTTC. It encodes CASSGGGTSGRNEQFF.

The chain is built from TRBV9 and TRBJ1-2; the D gene is possibly TRBD1 (5 bases). The V and J ends lost 3 bases and 0 bases respectively, with 18 bases between them. CDR1 and CDR2 (germline): SGDLS, YYNGEE. This CDR3 region has 17 residues. This chain's CDR3 is CASSARSWGPANYGYTF. The CDR3, as DNA: TGTGCCAGCAGCGCCCGTAGCTGGGGCCCAGCTAACTATGGCTACACCTTC.

This clone was seen at least ten times. The V call is TRBV6-1, the J call TRBJ1-4, with 11 bases that match TRBD1. V shed 4 bases, J shed 4 bases, and the junction held 8 bases outside the gene matches. Germline V gene lookup returns CDR1 MNHNS and CDR2 SASEGT. The CDR3 extends over 17 amino acids. The CDR3 sequence: CASSAGQGALSNEKLFF. CDR3 nucleotide sequence: TGTGCCAGCAGTGCAGGACAGGGGGCTCTGAGTAATGAAAAACTGTTTTTT.

V usage is TRBV19 and J usage is TRBJ2-5; 9 bases line up with TRBD2. The V and J ends lost 7 bases and 8 bases, in that order; junction bases with no gene match: 8. The CDR3 length is 13 residues. Germline V gene data show CDR1 as LNHDA and CDR2 as SQIVND (reference sequence). The DNA for the CDR3 is TGTGCCAGTACGGGCGGGGGGGGAAGAACCCAGTACTTC. As protein: CASTGGGGRTQYF.